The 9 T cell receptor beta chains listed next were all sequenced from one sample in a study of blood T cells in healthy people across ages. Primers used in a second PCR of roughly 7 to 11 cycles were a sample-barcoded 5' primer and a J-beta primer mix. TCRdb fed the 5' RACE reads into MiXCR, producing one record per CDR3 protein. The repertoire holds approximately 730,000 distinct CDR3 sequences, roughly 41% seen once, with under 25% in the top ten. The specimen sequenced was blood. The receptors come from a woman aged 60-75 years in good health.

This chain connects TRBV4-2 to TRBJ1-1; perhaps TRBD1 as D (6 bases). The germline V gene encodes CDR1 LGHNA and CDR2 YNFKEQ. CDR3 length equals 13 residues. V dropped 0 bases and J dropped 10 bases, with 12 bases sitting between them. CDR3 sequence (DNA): TGTGCCAGCAGCCAAGATGGAGGGGGGCGAGCTTTCTTT. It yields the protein CASSQDGGGRAFF.

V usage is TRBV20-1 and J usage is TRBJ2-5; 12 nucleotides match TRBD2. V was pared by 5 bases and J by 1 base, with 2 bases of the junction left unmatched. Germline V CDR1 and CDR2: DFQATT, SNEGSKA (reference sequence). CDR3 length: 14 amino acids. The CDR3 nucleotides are TGCAGTGCTCCGACTAGCGGGGGCCAAGAGACCCAGTACTTC. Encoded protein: CSAPTSGGQETQYF.

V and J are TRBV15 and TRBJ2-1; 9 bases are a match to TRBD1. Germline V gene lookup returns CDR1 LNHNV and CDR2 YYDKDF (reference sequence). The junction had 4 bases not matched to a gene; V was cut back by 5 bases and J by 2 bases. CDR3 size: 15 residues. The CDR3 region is CATSPRQGAYNEQFF. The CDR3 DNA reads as TGTGCCACCAGCCCAAGACAGGGGGCCTACAATGAGCAGTTCTTC.

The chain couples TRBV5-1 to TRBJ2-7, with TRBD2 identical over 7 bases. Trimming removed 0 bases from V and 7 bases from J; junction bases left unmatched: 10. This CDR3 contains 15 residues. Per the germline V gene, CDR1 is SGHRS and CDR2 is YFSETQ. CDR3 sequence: CASSLAGGQEGEQYF. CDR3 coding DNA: TGCGCCAGCAGCTTGGCGGGGGGTCAAGAAGGGGAGCAGTACTTC.

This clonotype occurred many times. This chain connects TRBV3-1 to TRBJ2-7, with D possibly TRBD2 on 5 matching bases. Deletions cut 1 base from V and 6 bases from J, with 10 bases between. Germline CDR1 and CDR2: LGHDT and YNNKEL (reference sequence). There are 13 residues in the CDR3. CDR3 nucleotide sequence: TGTGCCAGCAGCCAAGGAGGTGGAGGCGAGCAGTACTTC. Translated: CASSQGGGGEQYF.

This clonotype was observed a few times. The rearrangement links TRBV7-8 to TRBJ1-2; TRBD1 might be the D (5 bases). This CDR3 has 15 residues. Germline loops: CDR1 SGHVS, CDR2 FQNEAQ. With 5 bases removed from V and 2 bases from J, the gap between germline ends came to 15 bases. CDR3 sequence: CASSPRPGRNYGYTF. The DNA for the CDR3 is TGTGCCAGCAGCCCGCGGCCAGGGAGAAACTATGGCTACACCTTC.

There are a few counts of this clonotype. In nucleotides, the CDR3 is TGTGCCAGCAGCTTCTCGGGAGGCGTGCTGAAGGAAGCTTTCTTT. Amino acid sequence: CASSFSGGVLKEAFF. The chain recombines TRBV7-2 with TRBJ1-1; D is unclear. The V end was cut by 3 bases, the J end by 8 bases, with 19 bases between. Germline loops: CDR1 SGHTA, CDR2 FQGNSA. The CDR3 has 15 residues.

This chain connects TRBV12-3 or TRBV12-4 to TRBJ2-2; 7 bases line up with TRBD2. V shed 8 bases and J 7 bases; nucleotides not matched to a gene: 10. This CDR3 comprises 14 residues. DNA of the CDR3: TGTGCCAGCGCCCGAACGGGGGGTTACGGGGAGCTGTTTTTT. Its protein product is CASARTGGYGELFF.

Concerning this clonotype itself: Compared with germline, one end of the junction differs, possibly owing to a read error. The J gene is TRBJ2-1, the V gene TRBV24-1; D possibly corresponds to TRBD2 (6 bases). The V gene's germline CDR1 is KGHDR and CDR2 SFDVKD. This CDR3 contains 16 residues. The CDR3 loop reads CATSGGTGESYNKQFF. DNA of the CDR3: TGTGCCACCAGTGGGGGCACGGGAGAGTCCTACAATAAGCAGTTCTTC.